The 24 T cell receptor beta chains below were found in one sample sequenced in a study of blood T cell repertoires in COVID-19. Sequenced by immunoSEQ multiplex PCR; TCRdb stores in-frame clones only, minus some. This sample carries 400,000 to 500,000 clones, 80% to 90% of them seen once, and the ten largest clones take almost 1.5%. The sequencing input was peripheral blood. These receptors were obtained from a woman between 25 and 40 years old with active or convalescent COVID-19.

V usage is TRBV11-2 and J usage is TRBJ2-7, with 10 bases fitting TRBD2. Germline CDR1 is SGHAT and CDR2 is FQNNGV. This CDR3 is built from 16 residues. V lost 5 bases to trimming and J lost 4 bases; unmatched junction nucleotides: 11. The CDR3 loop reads CASSPRGLAELYEQYF. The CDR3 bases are TGTGCCAGCAGCCCCCGCGGACTAGCGGAGCTATACGAGCAGTACTTC.

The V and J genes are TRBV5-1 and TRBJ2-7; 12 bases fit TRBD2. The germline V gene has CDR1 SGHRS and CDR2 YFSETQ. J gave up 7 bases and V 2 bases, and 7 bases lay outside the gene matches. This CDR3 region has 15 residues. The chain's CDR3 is CASSLGLAGTGEQYF. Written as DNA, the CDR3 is TGCGCCAGCAGCTTAGGACTAGCGGGAACGGGAGAGCAGTACTTC. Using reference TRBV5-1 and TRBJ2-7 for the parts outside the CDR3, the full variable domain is KAGVTQTPRYLIKTRGQQVTLSCSPISGHRSVSWYQQTPGQGLQFLFEYFSETQRNKGNFPGRFSGRQFSNSRSEMNVSTLELGDSALYLCASSLGLAGTGEQYFGPGTRLTVT.

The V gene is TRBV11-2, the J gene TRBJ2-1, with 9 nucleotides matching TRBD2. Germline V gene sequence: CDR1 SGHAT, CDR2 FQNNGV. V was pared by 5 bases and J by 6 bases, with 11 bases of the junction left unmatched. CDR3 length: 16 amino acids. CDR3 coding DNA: TGTGCCAGCAGCCGTCAGGTAGCGGGAGTCACCAATGAGCAGTTCTTC. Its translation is CASSRQVAGVTNEQFF.

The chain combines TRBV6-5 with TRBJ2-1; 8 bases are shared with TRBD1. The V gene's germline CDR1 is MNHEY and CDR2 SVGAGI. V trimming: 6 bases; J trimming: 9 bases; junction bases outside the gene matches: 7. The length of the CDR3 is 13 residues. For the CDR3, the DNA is TGTGCCAGCAGACTACAGGGGGACGGTGAGCAGTTCTTC. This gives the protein CASRLQGDGEQFF.

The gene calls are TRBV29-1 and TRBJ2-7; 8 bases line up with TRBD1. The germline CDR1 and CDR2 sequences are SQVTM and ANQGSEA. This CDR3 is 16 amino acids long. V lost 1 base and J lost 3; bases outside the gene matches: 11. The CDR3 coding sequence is TGCAGCGTTGAAGGGTGGGCGGGACAGGAAAGCTACGAGCAGTACTTC. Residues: CSVEGWAGQESYEQYF.

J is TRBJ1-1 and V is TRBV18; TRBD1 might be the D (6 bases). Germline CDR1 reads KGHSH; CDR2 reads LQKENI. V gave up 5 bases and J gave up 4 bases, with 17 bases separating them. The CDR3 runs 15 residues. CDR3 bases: TGTGCCAGCTCAGTGCAGGGGCTCACCAGCACTGAAGCTTTCTTT. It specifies CASSVQGLTSTEAFF.

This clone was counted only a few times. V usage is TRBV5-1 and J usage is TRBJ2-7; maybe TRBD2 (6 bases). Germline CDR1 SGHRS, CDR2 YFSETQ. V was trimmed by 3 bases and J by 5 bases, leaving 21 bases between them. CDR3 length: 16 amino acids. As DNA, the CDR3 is TGCGCCAGCAGCTCTGGAGGGACCCTATCGGGGAACGAGCAGTACTTC. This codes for CASSSGGTLSGNEQYF.

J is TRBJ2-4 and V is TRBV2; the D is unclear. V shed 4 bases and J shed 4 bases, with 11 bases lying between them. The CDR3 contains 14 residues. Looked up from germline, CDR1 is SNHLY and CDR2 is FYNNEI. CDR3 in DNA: TGTGCCAGCAGTGGGCCGTTCGTAAAAAACATTCAGTACTTC. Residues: CASSGPFVKNIQYF.

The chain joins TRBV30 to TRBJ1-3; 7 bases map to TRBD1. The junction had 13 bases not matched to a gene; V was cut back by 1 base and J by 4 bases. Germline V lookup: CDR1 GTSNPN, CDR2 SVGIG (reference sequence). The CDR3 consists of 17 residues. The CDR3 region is CAWSATKIQGHGNTIYF. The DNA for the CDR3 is TGTGCCTGGAGTGCCACAAAAATACAGGGGCACGGAAACACCATATATTTT.

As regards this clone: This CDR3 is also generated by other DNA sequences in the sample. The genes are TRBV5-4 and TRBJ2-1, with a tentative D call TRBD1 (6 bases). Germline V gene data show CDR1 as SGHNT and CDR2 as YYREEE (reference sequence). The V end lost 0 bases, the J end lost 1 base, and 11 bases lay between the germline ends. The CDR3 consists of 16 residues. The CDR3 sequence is CASSLAGRGSYNEQFF. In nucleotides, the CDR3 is TGTGCCAGCAGCTTGGCGGGCAGGGGTTCCTACAATGAGCAGTTCTTC.

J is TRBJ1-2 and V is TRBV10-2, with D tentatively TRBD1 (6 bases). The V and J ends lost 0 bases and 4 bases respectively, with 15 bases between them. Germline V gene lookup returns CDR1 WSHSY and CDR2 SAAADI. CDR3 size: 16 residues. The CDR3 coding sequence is TGCGCCAGCAGTGAGTCCGACAGGCTCAACCTCTATGGCTACACCTTC. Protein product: CASSESDRLNLYGYTF.

The DNA of the CDR3 is TGTGCCAGCAGCGTAGATCCCACGGGGGGGTCCACAGATACGCAGTATTTT. Translation: CASSVDPTGGSTDTQYF. This rearrangement joins TRBV9 to TRBJ2-3; 8 bases fit TRBD2. This CDR3 spans 17 amino acids. Trimming at V came to 0 bases and at J to 2 bases, leaving 8 bases not matched to a gene. Germline loops: CDR1 SGDLS, CDR2 YYNGEE.

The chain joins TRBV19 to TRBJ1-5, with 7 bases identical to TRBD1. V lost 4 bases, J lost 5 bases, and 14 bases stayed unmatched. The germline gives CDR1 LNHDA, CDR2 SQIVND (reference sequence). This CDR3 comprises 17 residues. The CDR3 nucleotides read TGTGCCAGTAGTACCTCACGGCCGACAGGGTCTCATCAGCCCCAGCATTTT. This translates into CASSTSRPTGSHQPQHF. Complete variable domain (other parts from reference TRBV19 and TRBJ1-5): DGGITQSPKYLFRKEGQNVTLSCEQNLNHDAMYWYRQDPGQGLRLIYYSQIVNDFQKGDIAEGYSVSREKKESFPLTVTSAQKNPTAFYLCASSTSRPTGSHQPQHFGDGTRLSIL.

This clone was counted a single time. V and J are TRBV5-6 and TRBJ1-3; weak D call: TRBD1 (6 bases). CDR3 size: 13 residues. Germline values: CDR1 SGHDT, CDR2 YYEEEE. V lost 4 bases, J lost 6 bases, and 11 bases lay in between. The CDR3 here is CASSTGYANTIYF. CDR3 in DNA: TGTGCCAGCAGCACAGGGTACGCAAACACCATATATTTT.

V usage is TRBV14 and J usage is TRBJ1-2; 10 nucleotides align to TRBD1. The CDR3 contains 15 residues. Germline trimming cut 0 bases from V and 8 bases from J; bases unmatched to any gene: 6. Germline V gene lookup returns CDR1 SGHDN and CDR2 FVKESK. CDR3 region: CASSQDRQGARGYTF. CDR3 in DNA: TGTGCCAGCAGCCAAGATAGACAGGGGGCGCGCGGCTACACCTTC.

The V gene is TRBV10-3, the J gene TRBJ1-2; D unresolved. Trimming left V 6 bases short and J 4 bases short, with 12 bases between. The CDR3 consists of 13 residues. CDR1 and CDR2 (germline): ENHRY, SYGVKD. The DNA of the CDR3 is TGTGCCATCAGGTCCCCTCTAGCCTATGGCTACACCTTC. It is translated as CAIRSPLAYGYTF.

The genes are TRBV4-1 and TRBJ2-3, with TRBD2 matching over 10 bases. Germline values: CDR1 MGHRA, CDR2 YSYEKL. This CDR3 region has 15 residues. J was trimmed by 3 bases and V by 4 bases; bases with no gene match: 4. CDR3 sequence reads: CASSPSGSETDTQYF. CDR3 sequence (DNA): TGCGCCAGCAGCCCTAGCGGGAGTGAGACAGATACGCAGTATTTT.

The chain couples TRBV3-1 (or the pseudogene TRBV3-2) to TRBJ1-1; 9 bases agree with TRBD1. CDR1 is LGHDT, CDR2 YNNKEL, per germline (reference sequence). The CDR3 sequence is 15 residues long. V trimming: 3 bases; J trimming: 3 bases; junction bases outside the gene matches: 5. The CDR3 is CASSHPGTGYTEAFF. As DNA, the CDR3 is TGTGCCAGCAGCCACCCCGGGACAGGGTACACTGAAGCTTTCTTT.

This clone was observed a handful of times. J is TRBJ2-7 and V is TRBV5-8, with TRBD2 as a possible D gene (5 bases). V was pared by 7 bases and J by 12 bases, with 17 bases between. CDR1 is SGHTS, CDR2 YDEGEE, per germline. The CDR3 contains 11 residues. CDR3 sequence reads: CASYFPGSTYF. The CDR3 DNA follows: TGTGCCAGCTACTTCCCGGGATCGACGTACTTC. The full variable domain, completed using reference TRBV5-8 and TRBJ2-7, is EAGVTQSPTHLIKTRGQQATLRCSPISGHTSVYWYQQALGLGLQFLLWYDEGEERNRGNFPPRFSGRQFPNYSSELNVNALELEDSALYLCASYFPGSTYFGPGTRLTVT.

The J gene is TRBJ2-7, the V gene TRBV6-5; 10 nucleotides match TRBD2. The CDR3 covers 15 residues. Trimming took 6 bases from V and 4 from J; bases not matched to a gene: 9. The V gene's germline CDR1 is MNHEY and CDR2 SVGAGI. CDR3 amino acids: CASSLVGLAAYEQYF. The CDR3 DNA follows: TGTGCCAGCAGCTTAGTAGGACTAGCGGCTTACGAGCAGTACTTC.

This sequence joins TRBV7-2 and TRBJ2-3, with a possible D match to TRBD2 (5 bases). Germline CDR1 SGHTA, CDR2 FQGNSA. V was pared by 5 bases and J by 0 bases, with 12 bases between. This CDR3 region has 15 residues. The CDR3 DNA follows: TGTGCCAGCAGCCCCCGGGATTATAGCACAGATACGCAGTATTTT. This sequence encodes CASSPRDYSTDTQYF.

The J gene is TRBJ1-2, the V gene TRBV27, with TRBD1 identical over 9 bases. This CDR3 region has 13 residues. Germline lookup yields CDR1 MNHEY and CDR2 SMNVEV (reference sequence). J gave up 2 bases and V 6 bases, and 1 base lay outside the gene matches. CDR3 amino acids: CASRQGANYGYTF. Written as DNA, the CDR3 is TGTGCCAGCAGACAGGGGGCGAACTATGGCTACACCTTC.

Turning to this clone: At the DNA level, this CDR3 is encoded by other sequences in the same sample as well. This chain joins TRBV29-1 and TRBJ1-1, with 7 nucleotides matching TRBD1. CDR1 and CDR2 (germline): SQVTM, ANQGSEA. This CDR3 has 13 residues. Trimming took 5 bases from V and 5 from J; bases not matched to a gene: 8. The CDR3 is CSVSEGANTEAFF. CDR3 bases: TGCAGCGTTAGCGAGGGGGCGAATACTGAAGCTTTCTTT.

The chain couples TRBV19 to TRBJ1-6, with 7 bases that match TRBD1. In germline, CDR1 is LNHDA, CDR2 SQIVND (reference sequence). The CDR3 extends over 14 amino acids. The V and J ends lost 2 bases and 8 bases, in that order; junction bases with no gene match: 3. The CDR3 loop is CASSIRGQDSPLHF. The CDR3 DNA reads TGTGCCAGTAGTATAAGGGGGCAGGATTCACCCCTCCACTTT.